One sample yielded the 27 T cell receptor beta chains listed below, sequenced in a study of shared clonotypes between healthy human individuals. Sequenced by immunoSEQ multiplex PCR; TCRdb stores in-frame clones only, minus some. This sample has approximately 1,500,000 clones; roughly 98% occur once, and the top ten carry roughly 0.42%. Sequencing was performed on naive CD4+ T cells sorted from blood. Subset described: CD45RA+ positively selected. The receptors were gathered from a man aged 30 to 45 in good health.

The chain is built from TRBV27 and TRBJ2-1, with a weak D call TRBD1 (5 bases). The V gene lost 5 bases and the J gene lost 5 bases, with 13 bases spanning the gap. The CDR3 totals 14 residues. CDR1 and CDR2 (germline): MNHEY, SMNVEV (reference sequence). DNA of the CDR3: TGTGCCAGCAGTCCGGACACGCGACACAATGAGCAGTTCTTC. It yields the protein CASSPDTRHNEQFF.

V gene TRBV19 combines with J gene TRBJ2-3; the match to TRBD2 covers 7 bases. CDR3 length: 13 amino acids. Germline lookup yields CDR1 LNHDA and CDR2 SQIVND (reference sequence). Losses at the gene ends were 2 bases for V and 6 bases for J; bases not matched to a gene: 2. Written as DNA, the CDR3 is TGTGCCAGTAGTATATGGGGAGGGGATACGCAGTATTTT. Translation: CASSIWGGDTQYF. The full variable domain, in which reference TRBV19 and TRBJ2-3 provide the parts outside the CDR3, is DGGITQSPKYLFRKEGQNVTLSCEQNLNHDAMYWYRQDPGQGLRLIYYSQIVNDFQKGDIAEGYSVSREKKESFPLTVTSAQKNPTAFYLCASSIWGGDTQYFGPGTRLTVL.

V gene TRBV5-1 combines with J gene TRBJ2-3; no reliable D call. The V end lost 1 base, the J end lost 4 bases, and 4 bases lay between the germline ends. The CDR3 runs 12 residues. Germline CDR1 is SGHRS and CDR2 is YFSETQ. This chain's CDR3 is CASSLRPDTQYF. The CDR3 bases are TGCGCCAGCAGCTTGAGGCCAGATACGCAGTATTTT.

CDR3 nucleotide sequence: TGTGCCAGCAGCAAATTGACTAGGACAGGGTACCACGAGCAGTACTTC. This codes for CASSKLTRTGYHEQYF. J is TRBJ2-7 and V is TRBV21-1; TRBD1, the D gene given by the table, was not confirmed from the DNA. TRBV21-1 is labeled a pseudogene. The CDR3 is made up of 16 amino acids.

V usage is TRBV28 and J usage is TRBJ1-1; unclear D gene. The CDR3 spans 16 residues. V was shortened by 1 base and J by 6 bases, with 18 bases between the two germline ends. CDR1 is MDHEN and CDR2 is SYDVKM in the germline V gene. CDR3 residues: CASSLSRGMGYSEAFF. As DNA, the CDR3 is TGTGCCAGCAGTTTATCCAGAGGGATGGGGTACTCTGAAGCTTTCTTT.

The rearrangement joins TRBV25-1 to TRBJ2-7; the D is unclear. There are 12 residues in the CDR3. CDR1 and CDR2 from the germline V gene are MGHDK and SYGVNS. Deletions cut 4 bases from V and 4 bases from J, with 8 bases between. CDR3 sequence (DNA): TGTGCCAGCAGTGGAAATGGGTACGAGCAGTACTTC. Encoded protein: CASSGNGYEQYF.

The genes are TRBV25-1 and TRBJ1-5, with 7 bases matching TRBD1. There are 14 residues in the CDR3. V shed 6 bases, J shed 6 bases, and the junction held 8 bases outside the gene matches. CDR1 is MGHDK, CDR2 SYGVNS, per germline. CDR3 coding DNA: TGTGCCAGCAGCCCAGGGGGGGGCCGTCAGCCCCAGCATTTT. It specifies CASSPGGGRQPQHF.

This clone was recorded once. This rearrangement joins TRBV19 to TRBJ1-1, with a weak D call TRBD1 (6 bases). This CDR3 is built from 14 residues. In germline, CDR1 is LNHDA, CDR2 SQIVND (reference sequence). V was cut by 1 base and J by 4 bases, with 10 bases left in between. As DNA, the CDR3 is TGTGCCAGTAGTATAGTACAGGGAGGCACTGAAGCTTTCTTT. Translation: CASSIVQGGTEAFF.

This clone was found once. V is TRBV5-1 and J is TRBJ1-1; D ambiguous. V was shortened by 4 bases and J by 0 bases, with 10 bases between the two germline ends. Germline-derived CDR1 and CDR2 are SGHRS and YFSETQ. This CDR3 spans 14 amino acids. Here the CDR3 reads CASSATFLNTEAFF. CDR3 DNA: TGCGCCAGCAGCGCCACCTTTTTGAACACTGAAGCTTTCTTT. The complete variable domain, with remaining parts taken from reference TRBV5-1 and TRBJ1-1, reads KAGVTQTPRYLIKTRGQQVTLSCSPISGHRSVSWYQQTPGQGLQFLFEYFSETQRNKGNFPGRFSGRQFSNSRSEMNVSTLELGDSALYLCASSATFLNTEAFFGQGTRLTVV.

The chain is built from TRBV10-3 and TRBJ2-2, with D possibly TRBD2 on 5 matching bases. Trimming stripped 4 bases from V and 5 bases from J, with 8 bases between. Germline lookup yields CDR1 ENHRY and CDR2 SYGVKD. CDR3 length equals 13 residues. This chain's CDR3 is CAISAGETGELFF. DNA of the CDR3: TGTGCCATCAGTGCCGGGGAGACCGGGGAGCTGTTTTTT.

V is TRBV6-6 and J is TRBJ1-2, with TRBD1 matching 12 bases. The CDR3 loop spans 16 amino acids. V gave up 6 bases and J gave up 1 base; unmatched junction bases: 6. The germline gives CDR1 MNHNY, CDR2 SVGAGI (reference sequence). The CDR3 nucleotides are TGTGCCAGCAGCCGGGGACAGGGGGCGGGTAACTATGGCTACACCTTC. Amino acid sequence: CASSRGQGAGNYGYTF.

This chain uses TRBV15 with TRBJ2-7; D assignment may be TRBD1 or TRBD2 (6 bases each). Trimming pared 4 bases from V and 6 bases from J, leaving 19 bases between. The CDR3 sequence is 15 residues long. In germline, CDR1 is LNHNV, CDR2 YYDKDF (reference sequence). The CDR3 here is CATSTRGQGLREQYF. CDR3 in DNA: TGTGCCACCAGCACCAGGGGCCAGGGACTCCGCGAGCAGTACTTC.

This clone was seen a single time. The rearrangement links TRBV9 to TRBJ2-7, with 8 bases matching TRBD2. J lost 0 bases, V lost 5 bases, and 7 bases had no gene match. The CDR3 contains 15 residues. CDR1 and CDR2 (germline): SGDLS, YYNGEE. CDR3 nucleotide sequence: TGTGCCAGCAGTCCTCGTAGCGGGGACTCCTACGAGCAGTACTTC. Protein product: CASSPRSGDSYEQYF.

A remark on this clone: Other DNA sequences in this sample translate to the same CDR3. J is TRBJ1-5 and V is TRBV7-9; D is undetermined. Germline CDR1 is SEHNR and CDR2 is FQNEAQ (reference sequence). Trimming pared 4 bases from V and 7 bases from J, leaving 8 bases between. This CDR3 has 12 residues. The CDR3, as DNA: TGTGCCAGCAGCTCGGGAAACCAGCCCCAGCATTTT. This encodes CASSSGNQPQHF. Full variable domain (remainder filled in from reference TRBV7-9 and TRBJ1-5): DTGVSQNPRHKITKRGQNVTFRCDPISEHNRLYWYRQTLGQGPEFLTYFQNEAQLEKSRLLSDRFSAERPKGSFSTLEIQRTEQGDSAMYLCASSSGNQPQHFGDGTRLSIL.

The chain employs TRBV11-2 and TRBJ2-5; a weak D match, TRBD1 (6 bases). The V gene's germline CDR1 is SGHAT and CDR2 FQNNGV. With 0 bases removed from V and 5 bases from J, the gap between germline ends came to 7 bases. The CDR3 is 13 residues long. The CDR3 nucleotides read TGTGCCAGCAGCTTAGACACAGGGGAGACCCAGTACTTC. Protein sequence: CASSLDTGETQYF.

Written as DNA, the CDR3 is TGCGCCAGCAGCCAAAAACCCGCGGTGTCCGACACCGGGGAGCTGTTTTTT. This gives the protein CASSQKPAVSDTGELFF. The chain carries TRBV4-3 and TRBJ2-2; no reliable D call. The CDR3 covers 17 residues. Deletions cut 2 bases from V and 3 bases from J, with 16 bases between. Germline-derived CDR1 and CDR2 are LGHNA and YSLEER.

The chain links TRBV7-9 to TRBJ1-4, with 11 bases lining up with TRBD1. V dropped 5 bases and J dropped 7; count of bases not matched to a gene: 3. Germline lookup yields CDR1 SEHNR and CDR2 FQNEAQ (reference sequence). This CDR3 has 14 amino acids. The CDR3, as DNA: TGTGCCAGCAGCCCGGGACAGGGGGGTGAAAAACTGTTTTTT. It translates to CASSPGQGGEKLFF.

This clone has only one observation. The chain has TRBV11-3 and TRBJ2-1; 9 bases match TRBD1. Germline CDR1 is SGHNT and CDR2 is YENEEA. The CDR3 runs to 15 residues. V dropped 4 bases and J dropped 4; count of bases not matched to a gene: 5. CDR3 loop: CASSWGTGTYNEQFF. CDR3 DNA: TGTGCCAGCAGCTGGGGGACAGGGACGTACAATGAGCAGTTCTTC. Combining the CDR3 with reference TRBV11-3 and TRBJ2-1 gives the whole variable domain EAGVVQSPRYKIIEKKQPVAFWCNPISGHNTLYWYLQNLGQGPELLIRYENEEAVDDSQLPKDRFSAERLKGVDSTLKIQPAELGDSAVYLCASSWGTGTYNEQFFGPGTRLTVL.

This chain connects TRBV11-1 to TRBJ1-1; D might be TRBD1 (5 bases). Trimming removed 5 bases at V and 3 bases at J, with 19 bases between. CDR1 and CDR2 from the germline V gene are SGHAT and FQDESV (reference sequence). The length of the CDR3 is 16 residues. The CDR3 sequence: CASSPLAGWRDTEAFF. The CDR3 nucleotides read TGTGCCAGCAGCCCCCTCGCAGGGTGGAGAGACACTGAAGCTTTCTTT.

V gene TRBV29-1 combines with J gene TRBJ1-1; D ambiguous. Looked up from germline, CDR1 is SQVTM and CDR2 is ANQGSEA. V lost 4 bases to trimming and J lost 8 bases, with 17 bases between them. This CDR3 comprises 13 residues. CDR3 protein: CSVAFRGNKEAFF. CDR3 coding DNA: TGCAGCGTTGCCTTCCGTGGAAACAAGGAAGCTTTCTTT.

The V call is TRBV5-1, the J call TRBJ1-5, with 9 bases aligning to TRBD1. The germline V gene encodes CDR1 SGHRS and CDR2 YFSETQ. With V trimmed by 4 bases and J by 7 bases, 9 bases remained unmatched. The CDR3 has 15 residues. The CDR3 bases are TGCGCCAGCAGCAGCGTCCCGGGACAGGGACAGCCCCAGCATTTT. This gives the protein CASSSVPGQGQPQHF.

The rearrangement joins TRBV21-1 to TRBJ2-7; TRBD1, as called in the table, went unchecked against the DNA. TRBV21-1 is a known pseudogene. This CDR3 contains 14 residues. The CDR3 is CASSKAAIGTQPHF. DNA for the CDR3: TGTGCCAGCAGCAAAGCGGCTATAGGGACACAACCTCACTTC.

This chain links TRBV5-4 with TRBJ2-2, with no clear D. Between the trimmed V and J ends, which lost 4 bases and 4 bases, there was a span of 8 bases. This CDR3 region has 13 residues. Germline assignment: CDR1 SGHNT and CDR2 YYREEE (reference sequence). The CDR3 region has the DNA TGTGCCAGCAGCCCTACCTTCACCGGGGAGCTGTTTTTT. This encodes CASSPTFTGELFF.

The chain combines TRBV5-1 with TRBJ2-1, with a weak D call TRBD1 (6 bases). The CDR3 extends over 13 amino acids. V shed 4 bases and J shed 6 bases, with 11 bases lying between them. Germline assignment: CDR1 SGHRS and CDR2 YFSETQ. CDR3 DNA: TGCGCCAGCAGCACCCGAGGGGGCAATGAGCAGTTCTTC. Translated, it gives CASSTRGGNEQFF.

This chain joins TRBV7-3 and TRBJ2-1; a possible D gene is TRBD1 (6 bases). Trimming pared 4 bases from V and 3 bases from J, leaving 13 bases between. There are 15 residues in the CDR3. Germline V gene sequence: CDR1 SGHTA, CDR2 FQGTGA. CDR3 amino acids: CASSSTGALYNEQFF. For the CDR3, the DNA is TGTGCCAGCAGCTCGACAGGAGCCCTCTACAATGAGCAGTTCTTC.

This chain links TRBV4-2 with TRBJ1-5; D remains unclear. Trimming pared 0 bases from V and 0 bases from J, leaving 6 bases between. CDR3 length equals 15 residues. The germline gives CDR1 LGHNA, CDR2 YNFKEQ. DNA for the CDR3: TGTGCCAGCAGCCAAGACGACTATAGCAATCAGCCCCAGCATTTT. Protein sequence: CASSQDDYSNQPQHF.

This chain uses TRBV2 with TRBJ2-2; D not resolved. Germline CDR1 is SNHLY and CDR2 is FYNNEI. The V end was cut by 2 bases, the J end by 5 bases, with 6 bases between. CDR3 size: 13 residues. The CDR3, as DNA: TGTGCCAGCAGTGAAACGCCAACCGGGGAGCTGTTTTTT. Translated: CASSETPTGELFF.